Listed here is a single T cell receptor (beta chain). These data are taken from a study of CD8+CD57+ T cells in acquired aplastic anemia. Researchers used genomic DNA as the template to profile TCR beta VDJ and CDR3. TCRdb re-derived calls from the reads in MiXCR, one entry per CDR3 protein. The profile shows hundreds of thousands of distinct CDR3 sequences, about 50% of them singletons. For sequencing, patients were chosen who had shown expansion of CD8+CD57+ cells by flow cytometry. This CDR3 comprises 15 residues. J was trimmed by 4 bases and V by 0 bases; bases with no gene match: 5. Per germline, CDR1 SGDLS and CDR2 YYNGEE.

The clonotype originates from a human donor with aplastic anemia. Sequenced input: sorted CD4+, CD8+, or CD8+CD57+ T cells (not recorded which) from PBMCs. V and J are TRBV9 and TRBJ2-3; 7 bases agree with TRBD2. The CDR3, as DNA: TGTGCCAGCAGCGTAGCCGGGAGGAGCGCAGATACGCAGTATTTT. The encoded protein is CASSVAGRSADTQYF. Supplemented by reference TRBV9 and TRBJ2-3, the full variable domain reads DSGVTQTPKHLITATGQRVTLRCSPRSGDLSVYWYQQSLDQGLQFLIQYYNGEERAKGNILERFSAQQFPDLHSELNLSSLELGDSALYFCASSVAGRSADTQYFGPGTRLTVL.